The next 27 T cell receptor beta chains were all read from a single sample in a study of radiotherapy plus CTLA-4 blockade in lung cancer. Clones were sequenced by immunoSEQ multiplex PCR, and TCRdb holds only the in-frame ones, with some missing. The data contain fewer than 45,000 clones, around 85% of them singletons. The sample in question was peripheral blood, obtained from a patient treated with radiotherapy plus ipilimumab. The source is a human donor with non-small cell lung cancer who had stable disease on radiotherapy plus ipilimumab.

This chain uses TRBV7-8 with TRBJ2-7; perhaps TRBD2 as D (6 bases). The length of the CDR3 is 15 residues. V was clipped by 6 bases and J by 6 bases, with 21 bases between them. The germline V gene encodes CDR1 SGHVS and CDR2 FQNEAQ. The CDR3 DNA reads as TGTGCCAGCAGATCTGGGACTGGGAGGTGGAGCGAGCAGTACTTC. It yields the protein CASRSGTGRWSEQYF.

The chain combines TRBV4-1 with TRBJ2-7; D possibly corresponds to TRBD1 (6 bases). CDR3 size: 13 residues. Trimming took off 1 base at V and 5 bases at J, with 9 bases between the two ends. Germline loops: CDR1 MGHRA, CDR2 YSYEKL. DNA of the CDR3: TGCGCCAGCAGCCAAGGGTCAGGGGACGAGCAGTACTTC. As protein: CASSQGSGDEQYF.

This chain links TRBV7-2 with TRBJ1-2; 8 bases match TRBD1. CDR1 SGHTA and CDR2 FQGNSA come from the germline V gene. V was clipped by 4 bases and J by 4 bases; unmatched bases: 2. This CDR3 region has 13 residues. CDR3 sequence (DNA): TGTGCCAGCAGCTACGGGACAGGCTATGGCTACACCTTC. Protein sequence: CASSYGTGYGYTF.

This rearrangement joins TRBV6-1 to TRBJ1-2, with D perhaps matching TRBD1 (5 bases). CDR3 length: 15 amino acids. CDR1 and CDR2 from the germline V gene are MNHNS and SASEGT. V shed 6 bases and J shed 7 bases, with 21 bases lying between them. The DNA for the CDR3 is TGTGCCAGCAGCGGGGGGGACCCGCGGAGCACTGGCTACACCTTC. Residues: CASSGGDPRSTGYTF.

The J gene is TRBJ2-1, the V gene TRBV6-5, with 8 nucleotides matching TRBD2. This CDR3 has 14 residues. Germline CDR1 MNHEY, CDR2 SVGAGI. J lost 2 bases, V lost 5 bases, and 2 bases had no gene match. The CDR3 reads CASSPGLAYNEQFF. In nucleotides, the CDR3 is TGTGCCAGCAGTCCGGGACTAGCCTACAATGAGCAGTTCTTC.

The V call is TRBV5-4, the J call TRBJ2-7, with 9 bases lining up with TRBD1. V trimming: 6 bases; J trimming: 3 bases; junction bases outside the gene matches: 7. The V gene's germline CDR1 is SGHNT and CDR2 YYREEE (reference sequence). The CDR3 is made up of 14 amino acids. This CDR3 is CASTDPGQGYEQYF. The CDR3 region has the DNA TGTGCCAGCACCGATCCGGGACAGGGCTACGAGCAGTACTTC.

This chain connects TRBV21-1 to TRBJ2-2; the table's TRBD2 call for D was not verified on the DNA. TRBV21-1 is a documented pseudogene. CDR3 size: 16 residues. The CDR3 DNA reads TGTGCCAGCAAGGGGACTAGCGGGCGGGACACCGGGGAGCTGTTTTTT. Amino acid sequence: CASKGTSGRDTGELFF.

The V and J genes are TRBV9 and TRBJ2-7; TRBD2 agrees at 9 bases. The CDR3 contains 14 residues. Germline V CDR1 and CDR2: SGDLS, YYNGEE. V was pared by 0 bases and J by 6 bases, with 4 bases of the junction left unmatched. The CDR3 nucleotides read TGTGCCAGCAGCGTAGGCGGGAGGGCGATCGAGCAGTACTTC. This gives the protein CASSVGGRAIEQYF.

This chain connects TRBV19 to TRBJ2-1; 9 nucleotides align to TRBD2. CDR3 length: 18 amino acids. Losses at the gene ends were 1 base for V and 0 bases for J; bases not matched to a gene: 7. Germline CDR1 is LNHDA and CDR2 is SQIVND (reference sequence). The CDR3 is CASSIVASGDSSYNEQFF. As DNA, the CDR3 is TGTGCCAGTAGTATAGTTGCTAGCGGGGACAGCTCCTACAATGAGCAGTTCTTC.

The CDR3: CASSQGENYGYTF. The CDR3, as DNA: TGTGCCAGCAGTCAGGGGGAGAACTATGGCTACACCTTC. J is TRBJ1-2 and V is TRBV28, with 7 bases identical to TRBD1. The CDR3 totals 13 residues. CDR1 MDHEN and CDR2 SYDVKM come from the germline V gene. The V and J ends lost 5 bases and 2 bases, in that order; junction bases with no gene match: 2.

The sample holds one count of this clone. Germline and junction disagree at one end, which may indicate a read error. The V gene is TRBV23-1, the J gene TRBJ2-4, with 8 bases aligning to TRBD1. TRBV23-1 is recorded as an ORF, its role being uncertain. The CDR3 sequence is 16 residues long. The CDR3 nucleotides read TGCGCCAACCAAACAGGGGGAGGAAGGTTGAAAAGCATTCAGTACTTC. The encoded protein is CANQTGGGRLKSIQYF.

The chain joins TRBV11-3 to TRBJ1-6; 7 nucleotides match TRBD1. The CDR3 is 13 residues long. Germline loops: CDR1 SGHNT, CDR2 YENEEA. Unmatched junction bases numbered 3, after V lost 4 bases and J lost 9 bases. The CDR3 spells CASSWDRTSPLHF. The CDR3 bases are TGTGCCAGCAGCTGGGACAGAACTTCACCCCTCCACTTT.

The chain is built from TRBV28 and TRBJ1-5; tentative D call: TRBD1 (5 bases). V lost 5 bases to trimming and J lost 0 bases, with 23 bases between them. Germline V gene sequence: CDR1 MDHEN, CDR2 SYDVKM. The CDR3 runs 19 residues. The DNA for the CDR3 is TGTGCCAGCAGTCGCGAAGGCCGGGGGGTAGACCCTAGCAATCAGCCCCAGCATTTT. Its protein is CASSREGRGVDPSNQPQHF. Complete variable domain (other parts from reference TRBV28 and TRBJ1-5): DVKVTQSSRYLVKRTGEKVFLECVQDMDHENMFWYRQDPGLGLRLIYFSYDVKMKEKGDIPEGYSVSREKKERFSLILESASTNQTSMYLCASSREGRGVDPSNQPQHFGDGTRLSIL.

V and J are TRBV19 and TRBJ2-1, with 7 bases matching TRBD2. Germline loops: CDR1 LNHDA, CDR2 SQIVND (reference sequence). This CDR3 region has 15 residues. J was trimmed by 0 bases and V by 4 bases; bases with no gene match: 3. CDR3 coding DNA: TGTGCCAGTAGTACCGGGACTAACTCCTACAATGAGCAGTTCTTC. Protein sequence: CASSTGTNSYNEQFF.

The V call is TRBV5-1, the J call TRBJ2-3, with 7 bases fitting TRBD2. V shed 0 bases and J 2 bases; nucleotides not matched to a gene: 0. Germline V gives CDR1 SGHRS, CDR2 YFSETQ. The CDR3 extends over 14 amino acids. This chain's CDR3 is CASSLERDTDTQYF. The CDR3 DNA reads TGCGCCAGCAGCTTGGAGCGGGACACAGATACGCAGTATTTT. The whole variable domain, remainder taken from reference TRBV5-1 and TRBJ2-3, is KAGVTQTPRYLIKTRGQQVTLSCSPISGHRSVSWYQQTPGQGLQFLFEYFSETQRNKGNFPGRFSGRQFSNSRSEMNVSTLELGDSALYLCASSLERDTDTQYFGPGTRLTVL.

This chain links TRBV13 with TRBJ2-7; possible D gene TRBD1, 5 bases. Trimming pared 1 base from V and 6 bases from J, leaving 19 bases between. Per the germline V gene, CDR1 is PRHDT and CDR2 is FYEKMQ (reference sequence). The CDR3 runs to 16 residues. CDR3 residues: CASSLESWGQGSEQYF. The CDR3 nucleotides read TGTGCCAGCAGCTTAGAGTCGTGGGGTCAGGGAAGCGAGCAGTACTTC.

This chain uses TRBV5-6 with TRBJ2-7, with 7 bases fitting TRBD2. V gave up 4 bases and J gave up 0 bases; unmatched junction bases: 13. There are 17 residues in the CDR3. The germline V gene encodes CDR1 SGHDT and CDR2 YYEEEE. The CDR3 DNA sequence: TGTGCCAGCAGCCCCAACCCCGGGACTACTACCTCCTACGAGCAGTACTTC. This codes for CASSPNPGTTTSYEQYF.

The chain uses TRBV5-4 and TRBJ1-2, with 10 bases that match TRBD1. With 2 bases clipped from V and 7 bases from J, the junction kept 8 bases outside the gene matches. The CDR3 runs to 15 residues. Germline-derived CDR1 and CDR2 are SGHNT and YYREEE (reference sequence). CDR3 coding DNA: TGTGCCAGCAGCTTACCCGGGACAGGGGTTGGTGGCTACACCTTC. Its protein product is CASSLPGTGVGGYTF.

This chain uses TRBV14 with TRBJ1-3; D ambiguous. V lost 4 bases, J lost 2 bases, and 9 bases lay in between. Germline CDR1 and CDR2: SGHDN and FVKESK. CDR3 length equals 14 residues. Here the CDR3 DNA reads TGTGCCAGCAGCCCCCGTACAGCTGGAAACACCATATATTTT. It encodes CASSPRTAGNTIYF.

The chain recombines TRBV4-1 with TRBJ2-3, with TRBD2 matching over 8 bases. Germline V gene lookup returns CDR1 MGHRA and CDR2 YSYEKL. This CDR3 comprises 14 residues. Trimming removed 3 bases from V and 2 bases from J; junction bases left unmatched: 1. The CDR3 nucleotides read TGCGCCAGCAGCCAGACTAGCGACACAGATACGCAGTATTTT. Translating gives CASSQTSDTDTQYF.

This clone was picked up a small number of times. This chain uses TRBV19 with TRBJ1-4; D perhaps matches TRBD1 (6 bases). Trimming cost V 6 bases and J 8 bases, with 16 bases left between them. The CDR3 has 14 amino acids. CDR1 is LNHDA, CDR2 SQIVND, per germline (reference sequence). CDR3 loop: CASRKQGEREKLFF. In DNA, the CDR3 is TGTGCCAGTAGAAAACAGGGAGAACGGGAAAAACTGTTTTTT. The full variable domain, its missing parts supplied by reference TRBV19 and TRBJ1-4, is DGGITQSPKYLFRKEGQNVTLSCEQNLNHDAMYWYRQDPGQGLRLIYYSQIVNDFQKGDIAEGYSVSREKKESFPLTVTSAQKNPTAFYLCASRKQGEREKLFFGSGTQLSVL.

For the CDR3, the DNA is TGTGCCAGCAGCCACCCGACTAGCGGAGACACCTACAATGAGCAGTTCTTC. This gives the protein CASSHPTSGDTYNEQFF. The chain links TRBV7-3 to TRBJ2-1, with 9 bases fitting TRBD2. Germline assignment: CDR1 SGHTA and CDR2 FQGTGA. This CDR3 is 17 amino acids long. Trimming at V came to 5 bases and at J to 2 bases, leaving 10 bases not matched to a gene.

This clone has only one observation. This rearrangement joins TRBV7-3 to TRBJ2-3; D not resolved. Trimming stripped 8 bases from V and 0 bases from J, with 9 bases between. The CDR3 extends over 13 amino acids. CDR1 and CDR2 from the germline V gene are SGHTA and FQGTGA. CDR3 sequence (DNA): TGTGCCAGCGGCACCGTTAGCACAGATACGCAGTATTTT. It codes for CASGTVSTDTQYF.

The count of this clone is one. The chain is built from TRBV5-4 and TRBJ2-1; TRBD2 matches at 12 bases. Trimming took 0 bases from V and 3 from J; bases not matched to a gene: 1. The CDR3 has 16 amino acids. Germline CDR1 SGHNT, CDR2 YYREEE (reference sequence). The chain's CDR3 is CASSLGTSGVYNEQFF. The DNA for the CDR3 is TGTGCCAGCAGCTTGGGGACTAGCGGGGTCTACAATGAGCAGTTCTTC. Combining the CDR3 with reference TRBV5-4 and TRBJ2-1 gives the whole variable domain ETGVTQSPTHLIKTRGQQVTLRCSSQSGHNTVSWYQQALGQGPQFIFQYYREEENGRGNFPPRFSGLQFPNYSSELNVNALELDDSALYLCASSLGTSGVYNEQFFGPGTRLTVL.

The chain couples TRBV10-2 to TRBJ2-7, with TRBD1 matching 7 bases. Germline assignment: CDR1 WSHSY and CDR2 SAAADI. V shed 2 bases, J shed 5 bases, and the junction held 9 bases outside the gene matches. The CDR3 totals 15 residues. CDR3 in amino acids: CASSEAWTGSDEQYF. The CDR3 DNA follows: TGCGCCAGCAGTGAGGCCTGGACAGGTTCGGACGAGCAGTACTTC.

V gene TRBV6-4 combines with J gene TRBJ1-2; D might be TRBD1 (6 bases). Germline V gene lookup returns CDR1 MRHNA and CDR2 SNTAGT. Trimming took 0 bases from V and 6 from J, leaving 20 bases between them. The CDR3 loop spans 17 amino acids. DNA of the CDR3: TGTGCCAGCAGTGACTCGAGTCAGGATTTGGGGGCAGATGGCTACACCTTC. It translates to CASSDSSQDLGADGYTF.

The chain has TRBV9 and TRBJ2-5; D call uncertain. The germline V gene has CDR1 SGDLS and CDR2 YYNGEE. The CDR3 loop spans 12 amino acids. V lost 3 bases and J 2 bases, leaving 5 bases between the germline ends. The DNA of the CDR3 is TGTGCCAGCAGCGACATGCAAGAGACCCAGTACTTC. Protein: CASSDMQETQYF. Drawing the rest from reference TRBV9 and TRBJ2-5, the complete variable domain is DSGVTQTPKHLITATGQRVTLRCSPRSGDLSVYWYQQSLDQGLQFLIQYYNGEERAKGNILERFSAQQFPDLHSELNLSSLELGDSALYFCASSDMQETQYFGPGTRLLVL.